This T cell receptor gamma chain was profiled in a study of gamma-delta chains in newborns, infants, children (dated by TCRdb to between 2018 and 2021). Study-level background: According to the study title, microbial exposure causes polyclonal expansion of innate gammadelta T cells right after birth. The study examined the way microbial exposure affected innate gammadelta T cell populations in human newborns right after birth.

The sequencer listed for this sample is Illumina MiSeq. Identical DNA sequences were merged into single rows after TCRdb reprocessed the public reads with CATT. The sample records 2,200 or so gamma-chain clones, just under 30% of which are singletons. Around 45% of the sample lies in the top ten. Concerning this clone itself: What antigen it recognizes has not been identified. No per-base quality is available; no much larger clone lies one base away.

From the germline V gene (reference sequence), CDR1 is GITISATS and CDR2 is ISYDGTV. The cysteine opens and the phenylalanine closes a CDR3 of 14 amino acids. Of all the DNA, just the CDR3 is kept, 42 bases in frame from base 1. Trimming leaves V shorter by 2 bases and J shorter by 12 bases, with the junction holding 16 bases beyond the gene matches. This chain is built from TRGV9 and TRGJ1 or TRGJ2. The TCR originated in a child who was a newborn, infant or young child, either healthy, febrile or measles-vaccinated (not recorded which). Sequencing used blood. The CDR3 in this case is CALWEDTGVITKLF. The nucleotides are TGTGCCTTGTGGGAGGACACCGGCGTTATAACGAAACTCTTT.